This T cell receptor beta chain was documented in a study of cytomegalovirus exposure and HLA in healthy donors. Study-level information: Per a later analysis, the approximately 600 first-cohort and 120 validation repertoires shared one platform. Study-wide findings and caveats: Per published reports, the classifier diagnosed cytomegalovirus status with high specificity and sensitivity. Whilst most TCR sequences proved rare, a subset of public TCRs occurred across many donors.

Generated by immunoSEQ multiplex PCR, the TCRdb table keeps only in-frame clones and is missing some. The data show some 98,000 clones, around 88% seen once. As for this clone: No antigen is known for it.

Sequenced: PBMCs. The receptor comes from a woman younger than 45 in good health and CMV-seronegative.

The CDR3 coding sequence is TGTGCCAGCAGTCTGGACAGGGGCGGCACTGAAGCTTTCTTT. It yields the protein CASSLDRGGTEAFF. V and J are TRBV6-1 and TRBJ1-1, with 9 bases fitting TRBD1. The length of the CDR3 is 14 residues. CDR1 and CDR2 from the germline V gene are MNHNS and SASEGT. With 5 bases clipped from V and 4 bases from J, the junction kept 5 bases outside the gene matches.